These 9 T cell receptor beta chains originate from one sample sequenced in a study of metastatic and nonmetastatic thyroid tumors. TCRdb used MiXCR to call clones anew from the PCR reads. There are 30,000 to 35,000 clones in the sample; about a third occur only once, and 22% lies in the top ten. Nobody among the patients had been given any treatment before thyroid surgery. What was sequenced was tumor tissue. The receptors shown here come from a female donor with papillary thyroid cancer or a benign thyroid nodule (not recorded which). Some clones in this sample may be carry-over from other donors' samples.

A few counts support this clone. The CDR3 region is CASSVIGQVGSPLHF. The CDR3 nucleotides are TGTGCCAGCAGTGTTATAGGGCAGGTTGGTTCACCCCTCCACTTT. The chain has TRBV28 and TRBJ1-6; D is ambiguous. CDR1 is MDHEN, CDR2 SYDVKM, per germline. The CDR3 runs 15 residues. The V gene lost 5 bases and the J gene lost 9 bases, with 17 bases spanning the gap.

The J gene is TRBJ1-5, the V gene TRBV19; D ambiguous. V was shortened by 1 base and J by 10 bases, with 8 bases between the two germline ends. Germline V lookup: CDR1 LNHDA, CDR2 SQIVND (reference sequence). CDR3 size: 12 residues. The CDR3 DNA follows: TGTGCCAGTAGTATAGCGGGCGGACCCCAGCATTTT. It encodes CASSIAGGPQHF.

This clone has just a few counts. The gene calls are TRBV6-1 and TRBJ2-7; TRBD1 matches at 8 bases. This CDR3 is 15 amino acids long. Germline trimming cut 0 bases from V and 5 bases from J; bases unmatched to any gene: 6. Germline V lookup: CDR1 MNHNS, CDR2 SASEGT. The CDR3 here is CASSEASGGFHEQYF. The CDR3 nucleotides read TGTGCCAGCAGTGAAGCGTCAGGGGGCTTCCACGAGCAGTACTTC.

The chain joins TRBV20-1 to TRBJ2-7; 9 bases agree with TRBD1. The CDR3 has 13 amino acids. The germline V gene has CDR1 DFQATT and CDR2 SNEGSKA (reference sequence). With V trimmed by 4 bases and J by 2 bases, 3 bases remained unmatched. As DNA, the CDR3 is TGCAGTGCTACACAGGGGGCCGCCTACGAGCAGTACTTC. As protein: CSATQGAAYEQYF.

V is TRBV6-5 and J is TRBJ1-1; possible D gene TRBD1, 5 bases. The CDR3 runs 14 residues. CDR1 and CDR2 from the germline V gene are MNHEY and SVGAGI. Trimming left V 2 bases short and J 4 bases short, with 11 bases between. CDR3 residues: CASSYSSDSTEAFF. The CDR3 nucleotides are TGTGCCAGCAGTTACAGCTCAGACAGCACTGAAGCTTTCTTT.

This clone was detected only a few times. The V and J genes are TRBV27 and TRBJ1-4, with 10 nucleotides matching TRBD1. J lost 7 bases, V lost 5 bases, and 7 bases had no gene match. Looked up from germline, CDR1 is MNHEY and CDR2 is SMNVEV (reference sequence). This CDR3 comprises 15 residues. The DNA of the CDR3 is TGTGCCAGCAGTCATAGACAGGGGGCTGGTGAAAAACTGTTTTTT. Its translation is CASSHRQGAGEKLFF.

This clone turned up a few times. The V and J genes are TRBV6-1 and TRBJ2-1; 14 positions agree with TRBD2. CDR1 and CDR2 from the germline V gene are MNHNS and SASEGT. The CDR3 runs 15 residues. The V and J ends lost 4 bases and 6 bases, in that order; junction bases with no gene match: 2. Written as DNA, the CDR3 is TGTGCCAGCAGTGTGGGACTAGCGGGAGTCAATGAGCAGTTCTTC. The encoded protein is CASSVGLAGVNEQFF.

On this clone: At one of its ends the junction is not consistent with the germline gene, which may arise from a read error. For the CDR3, the DNA is TGTGCCAGCAGCTTGGGACTAGCGGGAGTCCAAGAGACCCAGTGCTTC. Residues: CASSLGLAGVQETQCF. V gene TRBV7-2 combines with J gene TRBJ2-5, with TRBD2 matching 14 bases. Germline values: CDR1 SGHTA, CDR2 FQGNSA. CDR3 size: 16 residues.

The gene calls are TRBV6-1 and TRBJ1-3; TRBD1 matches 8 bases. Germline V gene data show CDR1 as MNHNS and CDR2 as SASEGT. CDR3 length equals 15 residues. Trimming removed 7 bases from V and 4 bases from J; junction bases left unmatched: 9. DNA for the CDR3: TGTGCCAGCAATGCTGACAGGGGAGGCGGAAACACCATATATTTT. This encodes CASNADRGGGNTIYF.